This TCR beta chain is from a study of blood T cell repertoires in COVID-19. At the level of the study: Samples came from the United States, Italy and Spain, spanning acute and convalescent COVID-19. T cells, B-cell-depleted T cells, or PBMCs supplied cDNA or gDNA.

Trimming cost V 3 bases and J 4 bases, with 14 bases left between them. Germline V gives CDR1 LGHDT, CDR2 YNNKEL (reference sequence). This CDR3 comprises 15 residues. Original handling: It was from reference gene primer amplification that nucleated cell counts were estimated. The method was immunoSEQ multiplex PCR; TCRdb's version includes in-frame clones alone and lacks a portion of them. The V and J calls and the clone size are those of that table, but D and trimming were determined from the DNA. The sample has around 380,000 clones; 81% are singletons. The genes are TRBV3-1 (or the pseudogene TRBV3-2) and TRBJ2-3; D is uncertain. The sequence was collected from a human donor with acute or convalescent COVID-19. The donor label of this sample is uncertain. The source material was peripheral blood. CDR3 DNA: TGTGCCAGCAGCCAGAACACCCTGGGCCCAGATACGCAGTATTTT. This gives the protein CASSQNTLGPDTQYF.